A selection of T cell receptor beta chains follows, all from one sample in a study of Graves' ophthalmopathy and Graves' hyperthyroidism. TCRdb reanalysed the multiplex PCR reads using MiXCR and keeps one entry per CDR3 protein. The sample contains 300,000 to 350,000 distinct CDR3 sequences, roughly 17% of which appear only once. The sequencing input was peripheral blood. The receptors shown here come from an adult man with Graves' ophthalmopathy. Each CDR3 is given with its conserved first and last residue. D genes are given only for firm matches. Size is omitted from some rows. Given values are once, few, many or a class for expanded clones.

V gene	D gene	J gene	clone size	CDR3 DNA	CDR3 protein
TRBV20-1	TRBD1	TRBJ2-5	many	TGCAGTGTGGTTTCGGGACAGAACCTACAAGAGACCCAGTACTTC	CSVVSGQNLQETQYF
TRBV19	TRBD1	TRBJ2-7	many	TGTGCCAGTAAGGGTGAAGGGGACAGGGGCTACGAGCAGTACTTC	CASKGEGDRGYEQYF
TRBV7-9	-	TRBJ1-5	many	TGTGCCAGCAGTCCGGGAAACAGGGACAATCAGCCCCAGCATTTT	CASSPGNRDNQPQHF
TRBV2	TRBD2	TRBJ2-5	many	TGTGCCAGCAGTGGGAGCGGGGGTATAGGAGAGACCCAGTACTTC	CASSGSGGIGETQYF
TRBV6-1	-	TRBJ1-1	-	TGTGCCAGCAGTCAGGCCATTCGGAACACTGAAGCTTACTTT	CASSQAIRNTEAYF
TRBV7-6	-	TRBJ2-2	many	TGTGCCAGCAGCTCCTCCAGTACATATACCGGGGAGCTGTTTTTT	CASSSSSTYTGELFF
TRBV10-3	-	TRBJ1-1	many	TGTGCCATCAGTTGGGAACTCGGGACTGAAGCTTTCTTT	CAISWELGTEAFF
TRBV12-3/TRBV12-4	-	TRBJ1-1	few	TGTGCCAGCAGTTTAGGACAACTGATGAACACTGAAGCTTTCTTT	CASSLGQLMNTEAFF
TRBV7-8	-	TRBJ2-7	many	TGTGCCAGCAGCTTAGAGCTCGGGGGGCTCGAGCAGTACTTC	CASSLELGGLEQYF
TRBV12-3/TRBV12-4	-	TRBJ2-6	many	TGTGCCAGCAGGGGAGACGGGATCTCTGGGGCCAACGTCCTGACTTTC	CASRGDGISGANVLTF
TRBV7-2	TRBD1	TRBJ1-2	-	TGTGCCAGCAGCGGACAGGGGATAGACTATGGCTACACCTTC	CASSGQGIDYGYTF
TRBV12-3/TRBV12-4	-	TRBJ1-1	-	TGTGCCGGCGAGGGTAGGACTGAAGCTTTCTTT	CAGEGRTEAFF
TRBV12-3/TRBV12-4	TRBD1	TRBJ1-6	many	TGTGCCAGCACCGGGACAGGGGATTCACCCCTCCACTTT	CASTGTGDSPLHF
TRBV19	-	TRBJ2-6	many	TGTGCCAGTAGTATAGCCACCGGGACCGCCAGCTCTGGGGCCAACGTCCTGACTTTC	CASSIATGTASSGANVLTF
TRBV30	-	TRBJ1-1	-	TGTGCCTGGAGTCAGTTATTGAACACTGAAGCTTTCTTT	CAWSQLLNTEAFF
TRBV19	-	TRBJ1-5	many	TGTGCCAGTAGTATAGGGTCTCCAGATAGCAATCAGCCCCAGCATTTT	CASSIGSPDSNQPQHF
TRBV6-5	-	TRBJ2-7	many	TGTGCCAGCAGTTACCAGGGGTCCTACTCCTACGAGCAGTACTTC	CASSYQGSYSYEQYF
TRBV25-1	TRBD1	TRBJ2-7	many	TGTGCCAGCAGTGTTCTCGGGACAGGGGCAAAGGGGGGTTACGAGCAGTACTTC	CASSVLGTGAKGGYEQYF
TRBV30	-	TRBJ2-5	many	TGTGCCTGGAGTGCCGGACGGATGCAGGAGACCCAGTACTTC	CAWSAGRMQETQYF
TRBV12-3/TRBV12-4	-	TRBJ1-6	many	TGTGCCAGCAGTTTTTTTGGGCAGGGTAATTCACCCCTCCACTTT	CASSFFGQGNSPLHF
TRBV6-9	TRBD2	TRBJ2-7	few	TGTGCCAGCACCTTACTTGGGGGGGACTACGAGCAGTACTTC	CASTLLGGDYEQYF
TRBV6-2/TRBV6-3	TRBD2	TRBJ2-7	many	TGTGCCAGCAGTCAACTGACTAGCGGGAGACCCTACGAGCAGTACTTC	CASSQLTSGRPYEQYF
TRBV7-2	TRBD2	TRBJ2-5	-	TGTGCCAGCAGCAGTAGCGGGAGAGGACAGACCCAGTACTTC	CASSSSGRGQTQYF
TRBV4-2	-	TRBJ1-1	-	TGTGCCAGCAGCCAAGGGTATGCACAGGATCCGGCGCTGAACACTGAAGCTTTCTTT	CASSQGYAQDPALNTEAFF
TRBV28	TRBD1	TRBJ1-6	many	TGTGCCAGCAGAGATCAGGGGGGTTCACCCCTCCACTTT	CASRDQGGSPLHF
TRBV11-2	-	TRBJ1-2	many	TGTGCCAGCAGCTACGAGATTGGACGGAAATCCTATGGCTACACCTTC	CASSYEIGRKSYGYTF
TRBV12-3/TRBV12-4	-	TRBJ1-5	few	TGTGCCAGCAGTAATGGCCGGGGTGGCAGCAATCAGCCCCAGCATTTT	CASSNGRGGSNQPQHF
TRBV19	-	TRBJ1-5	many	TGTGCCAGTAGTATTGGGCAGAGCAATCAGCCCCAGCATTTT	CASSIGQSNQPQHF
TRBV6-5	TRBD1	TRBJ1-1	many	TGTGCCAGCAGGGGGCCAGGGGGCACTGAAGCTTTCTTT	CASRGPGGTEAFF
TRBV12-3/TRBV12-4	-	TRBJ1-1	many	TGTGCCAGCAGCGTGGCCCGGGCTGAAGCTTTCTTT	CASSVARAEAFF
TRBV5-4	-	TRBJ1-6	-	TGTGCCAGCAGCGCGGACAATTCACCCCTCCACTTT	CASSADNSPLHF
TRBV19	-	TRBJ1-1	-	TGTGCCAGTAGTCTCTGGTTTGAGAACACTGAAGCTTTCTTT	CASSLWFENTEAFF
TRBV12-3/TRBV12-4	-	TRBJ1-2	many	TGTGCCAGCAGGAACACAGGGAGCTATGGCTACACCTTC	CASRNTGSYGYTF
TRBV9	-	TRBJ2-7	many	TGTGCCAGCAGCGTAGGACCGTTAGATCGCCCTTACGAGCAGTACTTC	CASSVGPLDRPYEQYF
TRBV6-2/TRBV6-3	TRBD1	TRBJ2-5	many	TGTGCCAGCAGAAGACAGGGACAAGAGACCCAGTACTTC	CASRRQGQETQYF
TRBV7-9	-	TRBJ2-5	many	TGTGCCAGCAGCTTCATCGGGGGACACCAAGAGACCCAGTACTTC	CASSFIGGHQETQYF